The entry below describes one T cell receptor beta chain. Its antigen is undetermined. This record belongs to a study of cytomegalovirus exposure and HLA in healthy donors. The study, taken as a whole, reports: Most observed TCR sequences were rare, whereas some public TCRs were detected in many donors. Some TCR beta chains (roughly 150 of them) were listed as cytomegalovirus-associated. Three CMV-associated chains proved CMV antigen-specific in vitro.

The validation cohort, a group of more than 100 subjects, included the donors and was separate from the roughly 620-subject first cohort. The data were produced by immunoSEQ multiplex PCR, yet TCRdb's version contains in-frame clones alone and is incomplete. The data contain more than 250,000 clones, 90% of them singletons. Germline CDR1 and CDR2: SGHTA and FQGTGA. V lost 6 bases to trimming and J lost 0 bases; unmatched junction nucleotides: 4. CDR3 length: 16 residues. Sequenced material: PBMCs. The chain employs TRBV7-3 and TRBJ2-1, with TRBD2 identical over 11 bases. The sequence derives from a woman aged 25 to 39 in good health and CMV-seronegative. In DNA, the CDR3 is TGTGCCAGCAGTTTAGCGGGAGGGCCCTCCTACAATGAGCAGTTCTTC. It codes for CASSLAGGPSYNEQFF.